This is a list of T cell receptor beta chains from one sample in a study of CD8 T cells in ankylosing spondylitis. A single record per CDR3 protein comes from TCRdb applying MiXCR to the 5' RACE reads. The sample carries a few hundred thousand distinct CDR3 sequences, less than 25% recorded once. The sequenced material came from blood, either unsorted or a sorted T cell fraction (not recorded which). These receptors were obtained from a female donor with ankylosing spondylitis or in good health (not recorded which). The CDR3 runs from the conserved cysteine through the conserved F or W. The D gene is left open where the match is weak. The size field is filled for only some rows; it gives once, few, many or a size class.

abundance: few
v_gene: TRBV13
j_gene: TRBJ2-2
d_gene: .
CDR3nt: TGTGCCAGCAGCTCGGGGAATTTCGGCGGGGAGCTGTTTTTT
CDR3aa: CASSSGNFGGELFF

abundance: few
v_gene: TRBV7-2
j_gene: TRBJ2-3
d_gene: TRBD1
CDR3nt: TGTGCCAGCAGCTTTTCGACAGGGTACACAGATACGCAGTATTTT
CDR3aa: CASSFSTGYTDTQYF

abundance: few
v_gene: TRBV29-1
j_gene: TRBJ1-2
d_gene: .
CDR3nt: TGCAGCGTTGAACCCCGCGCAGCTATCTATGGCTACACCTTC
CDR3aa: CSVEPRAAIYGYTF

abundance: .
v_gene: TRBV7-2
j_gene: TRBJ2-5
d_gene: TRBD2
CDR3nt: TGTGCCAGCAGCTCCCACACGGGACTAGCGGGAGAAGAGACCCAGTACTTC
CDR3aa: CASSSHTGLAGEETQYF

abundance: few
v_gene: TRBV20-1
j_gene: TRBJ2-1
d_gene: .
CDR3nt: TGCAGTGCTACGAGCGAGGGGGATGAGCAGTTCTTC
CDR3aa: CSATSEGDEQFF

abundance: few
v_gene: TRBV4-3
j_gene: TRBJ1-2
d_gene: .
CDR3nt: TGCGCCAGCAGCCAGGAAACAGGGTGGAATGGCTACACCTTC
CDR3aa: CASSQETGWNGYTF

abundance: few
v_gene: TRBV6-6
j_gene: TRBJ1-2
d_gene: .
CDR3nt: TGTGCCAGCAGTTTTGGCTCTCGTTATGGCTACACCTTC
CDR3aa: CASSFGSRYGYTF

abundance: once
v_gene: TRBV4-3
j_gene: TRBJ1-5
d_gene: .
CDR3nt: TGCGCCAGCAGCCAAGTACCCCTCAATCAGCCCCAGCATTTT
CDR3aa: CASSQVPLNQPQHF

abundance: few
v_gene: TRBV29-1
j_gene: TRBJ1-1
d_gene: .
CDR3nt: TGCAGCGTTGACCGGGTTGGGAACACTGAAGCTTTCTTT
CDR3aa: CSVDRVGNTEAFF

abundance: few
v_gene: TRBV4-3
j_gene: TRBJ1-2
d_gene: .
CDR3nt: TGCGCCCTCTTACTTTACTATGGCTACACCTTC
CDR3aa: CALLLYYGYTF

abundance: few
v_gene: TRBV6-4
j_gene: TRBJ1-2
d_gene: TRBD1
CDR3nt: TGTGCCAGCAGTCCCTCGACAGGGTTCGGAGGCTACACCTTC
CDR3aa: CASSPSTGFGGYTF

abundance: .
v_gene: TRBV7-2
j_gene: TRBJ2-1
d_gene: .
CDR3nt: TGTGCCAGCAGCCGACAGAATGAGCAGTTCTTC
CDR3aa: CASSRQNEQFF

abundance: few
v_gene: TRBV4-2
j_gene: TRBJ2-1
d_gene: TRBD2
CDR3nt: TGTGCCAGCAGCCAGCGGACTAGCGGGAGTTTAGGTCCAGGCGATGAGCAGTTCTTC
CDR3aa: CASSQRTSGSLGPGDEQFF

abundance: .
v_gene: TRBV20-1
j_gene: TRBJ1-2
d_gene: .
CDR3nt: TGCAGTGCTAGAAACGGTGGCTACACCTTC
CDR3aa: CSARNGGYTF

abundance: many
v_gene: TRBV6-5
j_gene: TRBJ2-3
d_gene: .
CDR3nt: TGTGCCAGCAGTTCCGGGACTAGCACAGATACGCAGTATTTT
CDR3aa: CASSSGTSTDTQYF

abundance: .
v_gene: TRBV11-2
j_gene: TRBJ2-2
d_gene: .
CDR3nt: TGTGCCAGCAGCTTAGATTTTAACGGGGAGCTGTTTTTT
CDR3aa: CASSLDFNGELFF

abundance: few
v_gene: TRBV4-3
j_gene: TRBJ1-1
d_gene: .
CDR3nt: TGCGCCAGCAGCCACCTATACCAGGGGCTGAGTCGCAGTGACACTGAAGCTTTCTTT
CDR3aa: CASSHLYQGLSRSDTEAFF

abundance: few
v_gene: TRBV2
j_gene: TRBJ1-1
d_gene: TRBD1
CDR3nt: TGTGCCAGCAGATCGACAGGGGTCTCAAAAGTGGCTTTCTTT
CDR3aa: CASRSTGVSKVAFF

abundance: few
v_gene: TRBV25-1
j_gene: TRBJ1-1
d_gene: .
CDR3nt: TGTGCCAGCAGGGGACCCGGGGCTGAAGCTTTCTTT
CDR3aa: CASRGPGAEAFF

abundance: .
v_gene: TRBV5-5
j_gene: TRBJ2-1
d_gene: TRBD2
CDR3nt: TGTGCCAGCAGCTTGGACTGGACTAGCGGGAGCTTC
CDR3aa: CASSLDWTSGSF

abundance: few
v_gene: TRBV3-1
j_gene: TRBJ2-3
d_gene: .
CDR3nt: TGTGCCAGCAGCCCCGGGGGCTCACGCACAGATACGCAGTATTTT
CDR3aa: CASSPGGSRTDTQYF

abundance: .
v_gene: TRBV18
j_gene: TRBJ2-7
d_gene: .
CDR3nt: TGTGCCAGCTCATCACGACAGACACTAGCTGGTGAGCAGTACTTC
CDR3aa: CASSSRQTLAGEQYF

abundance: few
v_gene: TRBV7-2
j_gene: TRBJ2-1
d_gene: TRBD2
CDR3nt: TGTGCCAGCAGCCAATCACTAGCGAACGATGAGCAGTTCTTC
CDR3aa: CASSQSLANDEQFF

abundance: few
v_gene: TRBV6-1
j_gene: TRBJ1-2
d_gene: .
CDR3nt: TGTGCCAGCAGCGACGTTTACCAAAACTATGGCTACACCTTC
CDR3aa: CASSDVYQNYGYTF

abundance: few
v_gene: TRBV6-5
j_gene: TRBJ1-1
d_gene: TRBD1
CDR3nt: TGTGCCAGCAGTTACCTTCGGACAGGGAACACTGAAGCTTTCTTT
CDR3aa: CASSYLRTGNTEAFF

abundance: .
v_gene: TRBV7-2
j_gene: TRBJ2-7
d_gene: .
CDR3nt: TGTGCCAGCAGCTTCGACCGATTTCCCTACGAGCAGTACTTC
CDR3aa: CASSFDRFPYEQYF

abundance: .
v_gene: TRBV6-2/TRBV6-3
j_gene: TRBJ2-7
d_gene: .
CDR3nt: TGTGCCAGCAGTTACCCGCCTGGGTCAGGCTCCAACCTCTACGAGCAGTACTTC
CDR3aa: CASSYPPGSGSNLYEQYF

abundance: .
v_gene: TRBV28
j_gene: TRBJ1-4
d_gene: TRBD1
CDR3nt: TGTGCCAGCAGTTTCCCTCAGGGGGCAGGAGAAAAACTGTTTTTT
CDR3aa: CASSFPQGAGEKLFF

abundance: .
v_gene: TRBV6-2/TRBV6-3
j_gene: TRBJ1-2
d_gene: .
CDR3nt: TGTGCCAGCAGTGTGGAAGGACAGTACGGCTACACCTTC
CDR3aa: CASSVEGQYGYTF

abundance: .
v_gene: TRBV30
j_gene: TRBJ2-6
d_gene: .
CDR3nt: TGTGCCTGGAGTGAGACACTGAAGAGCTCTGGGGCCAACGTCCTGACTTTC
CDR3aa: CAWSETLKSSGANVLTF

abundance: .
v_gene: TRBV9
j_gene: TRBJ2-1
d_gene: TRBD2
CDR3nt: TGTGCCAGCAGCTCCAGACTAGCGGGCCGATACAATGAGCAGTTCTTC
CDR3aa: CASSSRLAGRYNEQFF

abundance: .
v_gene: TRBV7-3
j_gene: TRBJ2-1
d_gene: TRBD2
CDR3nt: TGTGCCAGCAGCTTAACCGGGACTAGCCCCGACAATGAGCAGTTCTTC
CDR3aa: CASSLTGTSPDNEQFF

abundance: .
v_gene: TRBV5-1
j_gene: TRBJ1-1
d_gene: .
CDR3nt: TGCGCCAGCAGCCGGCCCGGTGGGGAGGAAGCTTTCTTT
CDR3aa: CASSRPGGEEAFF

abundance: .
v_gene: TRBV18
j_gene: TRBJ2-3
d_gene: .
CDR3nt: TGTGCCAGCTCTTACGGGATGAGCACAGATACGCAGTATTTT
CDR3aa: CASSYGMSTDTQYF

abundance: many
v_gene: TRBV12-3/TRBV12-4
j_gene: TRBJ1-2
d_gene: .
CDR3nt: TGTGCCAGCAGTTTGGGCGCTTATGGCTACACCTTC
CDR3aa: CASSLGAYGYTF

abundance: .
v_gene: TRBV28
j_gene: TRBJ1-1
d_gene: TRBD1
CDR3nt: TGTGCCAGCAGTTCCCGGACAGGGGGCGCAGGGAACACTGAAGCTTTCTTT
CDR3aa: CASSSRTGGAGNTEAFF

abundance: .
v_gene: TRBV20-1
j_gene: TRBJ2-5
d_gene: TRBD2
CDR3nt: TGCAGTGCTAGAGATCTGGCTAGCGGGAGGAAAGAGACCCAGTACTTC
CDR3aa: CSARDLASGRKETQYF

abundance: few
v_gene: TRBV20-1
j_gene: TRBJ1-2
d_gene: TRBD1
CDR3nt: TGCAGTTCGGGACAGGGAAACTATGGCTACACCTTC
CDR3aa: CSSGQGNYGYTF

abundance: few
v_gene: TRBV18
j_gene: TRBJ2-1
d_gene: TRBD2
CDR3nt: TGTGCCAGCTCGCGGACTAGCGGGAGGGCCGTAGGGTACAATGAGCAGTTCTTC
CDR3aa: CASSRTSGRAVGYNEQFF

abundance: few
v_gene: TRBV28
j_gene: TRBJ2-7
d_gene: TRBD1
CDR3nt: TGTGCCAGCACCTCGAGGGACAGCTCCTACGAGCAGTACTTC
CDR3aa: CASTSRDSSYEQYF

abundance: .
v_gene: TRBV15
j_gene: TRBJ1-5
d_gene: .
CDR3nt: TGTGCCACCAGTCAGGAGGGAAGGCAGCCCCAGCATTTT
CDR3aa: CATSQEGRQPQHF

abundance: many
v_gene: TRBV20-1
j_gene: TRBJ1-1
d_gene: .
CDR3nt: TGCAGTGCTGGTCCGAACACTGAAGCTTTCTTT
CDR3aa: CSAGPNTEAFF

abundance: .
v_gene: TRBV20-1
j_gene: TRBJ2-7
d_gene: .
CDR3nt: TGCAGTGCTAAACGGGCTGGGGACTCCTACGAGCAGTACTTC
CDR3aa: CSAKRAGDSYEQYF

abundance: .
v_gene: TRBV29-1
j_gene: TRBJ2-1
d_gene: TRBD2
CDR3nt: TGCAGCGCGGCCCTGACTAGCGGGAGATCGAATGAGCAGTTCTTC
CDR3aa: CSAALTSGRSNEQFF

abundance: few
v_gene: TRBV6-2/TRBV6-3
j_gene: TRBJ2-2
d_gene: TRBD2
CDR3nt: TGTGCCAGCGAGGTCCTAGCGGGAGGTACCGGGGAGCTGTTTTTT
CDR3aa: CASEVLAGGTGELFF

abundance: .
v_gene: TRBV7-9
j_gene: TRBJ1-1
d_gene: .
CDR3nt: TGTGCCAGCAGCTCGCAGGGACATCCAGTCGTAGACACTGAAGCTTTCTTT
CDR3aa: CASSSQGHPVVDTEAFF

abundance: many
v_gene: TRBV6-5
j_gene: TRBJ2-1
d_gene: TRBD2
CDR3nt: TGTGCCAGCAGCCCTAATCCTAGCGGGGCCCAGTTCTTC
CDR3aa: CASSPNPSGAQFF

abundance: .
v_gene: TRBV24-1
j_gene: TRBJ2-3
d_gene: .
CDR3nt: TGTGCCACCAAATACGCAGATACGCAGTATTTT
CDR3aa: CATKYADTQYF

abundance: few
v_gene: TRBV11-2
j_gene: TRBJ2-7
d_gene: .
CDR3nt: TGTGCCAGCAGCTTCGGCACAAGCTCCTACGAGCAGTACTTC
CDR3aa: CASSFGTSSYEQYF

abundance: .
v_gene: TRBV15
j_gene: TRBJ1-5
d_gene: .
CDR3nt: TGTGCCACCAGCAGAAGAATGAGGGGCAGAGACAATCAGCCCCAGCATTTT
CDR3aa: CATSRRMRGRDNQPQHF